Listed below are T cell receptor beta chains from one sample, sequenced in a study of blood T cell repertoires in COVID-19. The assay was immunoSEQ multiplex PCR, and TCRdb's table has in-frame clones only and misses some. The top ten hold approximately 15% of the sample, which has about 37,000 clones, around three quarters seen once. Sequenced input: peripheral blood. The receptors derive from a woman in her sixties or seventies with acute or convalescent COVID-19. Both conserved end residues are part of each CDR3. The D gene is left open where the match is weak. Clone size appears in some rows only: once, few, many, or a class for an expanded clone.

D,J,size,V,CDR3,DNA
TRBD1,TRBJ2-5,NA,TRBV5-4,CASSVGTGQETQYF,TGTGCCAGCAGCGTGGGGACAGGGCAAGAGACCCAGTACTTC
NA,TRBJ2-7,NA,TRBV3-1/TRBV3-2,CASSRRLDPLYEQYF,TGTGCCAGCAGCCGCCGACTAGACCCGCTGTACGAGCAGTACTTC
NA,TRBJ1-1,NA,TRBV19,CASSIVGVRGTEAFF,TGTGCCAGTAGTATAGTAGGAGTTCGGGGCACTGAAGCTTTCTTT
NA,TRBJ1-6,NA,TRBV21-1,CAMQGGTGYNSPLHF,TGTGCCATGCAGGGAGGGACCGGGTATAATTCACCCCTCCACTTT
NA,TRBJ2-7,NA,TRBV2,CASSGEDPSYYEQYF,TGTGCCAGCAGTGGGGAGGACCCCAGCTACTACGAGCAGTACTTC
NA,TRBJ2-7,NA,TRBV5-6,CASSSIRDNSYEQYF,TGTGCCAGCAGCTCTATCCGGGACAACTCCTACGAGCAGTACTTC
TRBD1,TRBJ1-1,NA,TRBV16,CASSHLAGQGALGDTEAFF,TGTGCCAGCAGCCATCTGGCAGGACAGGGGGCTTTGGGAGACACTGAAGCTTTCTTT
TRBD1,TRBJ1-5,many,TRBV27,CASTPTGYSNQPQHF,TGTGCCAGCACGCCGACAGGGTATAGCAATCAGCCCCAGCATTTT
NA,TRBJ2-2,NA,TRBV6-6,CASSGFGGNTGELFF,TGTGCCAGCAGTGGTTTCGGGGGTAACACCGGGGAGCTGTTTTTT
TRBD2,TRBJ2-3,NA,TRBV5-1,CASSYAGTSGSFADTQYF,TGCGCCAGCAGCTACGCCGGGACTAGCGGGAGTTTCGCAGATACGCAGTATTTT
TRBD1,TRBJ1-3,NA,TRBV9,CASSTTGGRTGNTIYF,TGTGCCAGCAGTACCACAGGGGGACGGACTGGAAACACCATATATTTT
TRBD1,TRBJ2-6,NA,TRBV15,CATSTSPGQGAPGANVLTF,TGTGCCACCAGCACTTCTCCGGGACAGGGGGCGCCCGGGGCCAACGTCCTGACTTTC
TRBD2,TRBJ2-5,NA,TRBV18,CASSPPLRTSGGTSSAQYF,TGTGCCAGCTCACCACCCCTTCGGACTAGCGGGGGGACGTCCTCAGCCCAGTACTTC
NA,TRBJ1-2,NA,TRBV7-9,CASTPTTLFNYGYTF,TGTGCCAGCACCCCAACCACTCTTTTTAACTATGGCTACACCTTC
NA,TRBJ1-1,NA,TRBV25-1,CASSVRLNTEAFF,TGTGCCAGCAGTGTGCGGTTGAACACTGAAGCTTTCTTT
TRBD1,TRBJ2-7,NA,TRBV29-1,CSVEDDGQDYEQYF,TGCAGCGTTGAAGATGACGGACAGGACTACGAGCAGTACTTC
NA,TRBJ1-1,NA,TRBV23-1,CASSLKNTEAFF,TGCGCCAGCAGTCTCAAGAACACTGAAGCTTTCTTT
NA,TRBJ2-2,few,TRBV29-1,CSVLRGATGELFF,TGCAGCGTCTTACGGGGGGCCACCGGGGAGCTGTTTTTT
TRBD2,TRBJ2-5,NA,TRBV6-6,CASRNLAGQETQYF,TGTGCCAGCAGAAATCTAGCGGGCCAAGAGACCCAGTACTTC
TRBD1,TRBJ2-7,NA,TRBV5-1,CASSFRQGAYEQYF,TGCGCCAGCAGCTTCAGGCAGGGGGCCTACGAGCAGTACTTC
TRBD1,TRBJ2-7,NA,TRBV5-1,CASSRGQGAAGALGQYF,TGCGCCAGCAGTCGGGGACAGGGGGCTGCGGGAGCCCTTGGGCAGTACTTC
NA,TRBJ2-3,NA,TRBV6-6,CASRLSAQGTDTQYF,TGTGCCAGCAGACTTAGCGCTCAGGGGACAGATACGCAGTATTTT
NA,TRBJ1-6,NA,TRBV18,CASSPQHGNSPLHF,TGTGCCAGCTCACCACAACATGGCAATTCACCCCTCCACTTT
NA,TRBJ2-3,once,TRBV3-1/TRBV3-2,CASSQGGGSTDTQYF,TGTGCCAGCAGCCAAGGTGGGGGGAGCACAGATACGCAGTATTTT
NA,TRBJ1-5,medium-sized,TRBV6-5,CASKIRAYSNQPQHF,TGTGCCAGCAAGATCAGGGCCTATAGCAATCAGCCCCAGCATTTT
NA,TRBJ2-7,NA,TRBV19,CASSITYSSQGTQAKPYEQYF,TGTGCCAGTAGCATCACTTATAGTTCACAGGGCACCCAAGCCAAGCCCTACGAGCAGTACTTC
NA,TRBJ1-3,once,TRBV5-1,CASSPDNSGNTIYF,TGCGCCAGCAGCCCAGACAACTCTGGAAACACCATATATTTT
NA,TRBJ2-7,NA,TRBV6-6,CASSYFRREVAYEQYF,TGTGCCAGCAGTTACTTTAGACGGGAAGTAGCCTACGAGCAGTACTTC
NA,TRBJ1-2,NA,TRBV3-1/TRBV3-2,CASSPLTHMDYGYTF,TGTGCCAGCAGCCCCTTGACTCACATGGACTATGGCTACACCTTC
TRBD2,TRBJ2-1,NA,TRBV18,CASSPGASGSSEQFF,TGTGCCAGCTCACCAGGGGCTAGCGGGAGTAGTGAGCAGTTCTTC
TRBD2,TRBJ2-1,NA,TRBV6-5,CASSTMTSGAHEQFF,TGTGCCAGCAGTACAATGACTAGCGGGGCTCATGAGCAGTTCTTC
TRBD1,TRBJ1-4,NA,TRBV27,CASTLRRTGGEEKLFF,TGTGCCAGCACTCTCAGACGGACAGGGGGGGAGGAAAAACTGTTTTTT
NA,TRBJ2-1,NA,TRBV2,CASSGISSGREQFF,TGTGCCAGCAGTGGTATTAGTTCAGGTCGTGAGCAGTTCTTC
NA,TRBJ2-5,few,TRBV11-2,CASSLSRPGREETQYF,TGTGCCAGCAGCCTAAGTCGTCCGGGTCGGGAAGAGACCCAGTACTTC
TRBD1,TRBJ2-2,NA,TRBV19,CASRKTGGTGELFF,TGTGCCAGTAGGAAGACAGGGGGCACCGGGGAGCTGTTTTTT
TRBD2,TRBJ2-7,once,TRBV27,CASSPGGGPYEQYF,TGTGCCAGCAGCCCCGGGGGGGGCCCCTACGAGCAGTACTTC
TRBD2,TRBJ2-1,once,TRBV11-1,CASSLFRLAGGNEQFF,TGTGCCAGCAGCCTCTTCCGACTAGCGGGAGGGAATGAGCAGTTCTTC
TRBD2,TRBJ2-3,NA,TRBV25-1,CASGSTSGGTDTQYF,TGTGCCAGCGGTTCGACTAGCGGGGGCACAGATACGCAGTATTTT
NA,TRBJ2-5,NA,TRBV9,CASSVEGGGPQETQYF,TGTGCCAGCAGCGTAGAAGGGGGGGGGCCCCAAGAGACCCAGTACTTC
NA,TRBJ2-6,few,TRBV24-1,CATSDPGQSGANVLTF,TGTGCCACCAGTGACCCCGGACAGAGTGGGGCCAACGTCCTGACTTTC
NA,TRBJ2-1,NA,TRBV25-1,CASRQGRGNEQFF,TGTGCCAGCAGACAGGGCCGAGGCAATGAGCAGTTCTTC
TRBD1,TRBJ2-2,NA,TRBV5-6,CASSLTGVSTGELFF,TGTGCCAGCAGCTTGACAGGGGTGAGCACCGGGGAGCTGTTTTTT
TRBD2,TRBJ2-1,NA,TRBV7-7,CASSLLSGGGEQFF,TGTGCCAGCAGCTTACTTTCTGGCGGGGGGGAGCAGTTCTTC
TRBD2,TRBJ2-5,NA,TRBV29-1,CSVKTSGETQYF,TGCAGCGTTAAGACTAGCGGAGAGACCCAGTACTTC
TRBD1,TRBJ1-4,NA,TRBV27,CASRRTGGNEKLFF,TGTGCCAGCAGACGGACAGGGGGAAATGAAAAACTGTTTTTT
TRBD2,TRBJ2-1,NA,TRBV19,CASSIKGGLAGHYNEQFF,TGTGCCAGTAGTATAAAAGGGGGACTAGCGGGACACTACAATGAGCAGTTCTTC
NA,TRBJ2-1,NA,TRBV13,CASSLEGTSQEQFF,TGTGCCAGCAGCTTGGAAGGGACAAGTCAGGAACAGTTCTTC
TRBD2,TRBJ2-1,NA,TRBV19,CASSIGLAGAYNEQFF,TGTGCCAGTAGTATAGGACTAGCGGGAGCCTACAATGAGCAGTTCTTC
TRBD2,TRBJ2-7,NA,TRBV6-5,CASSYSLAGSYEQYF,TGTGCCAGCAGTTACTCCCTAGCGGGTTCCTACGAGCAGTACTTC
TRBD2,TRBJ2-3,NA,TRBV6-5,CASRASGANTDTQYF,TGTGCCAGCAGGGCTAGCGGGGCGAACACAGATACGCAGTATTTT
NA,TRBJ1-1,NA,TRBV27,CASSFLVEGEAFF,TGTGCCAGCAGTTTTCTAGTCGAGGGTGAAGCTTTCTTT
TRBD2,TRBJ2-1,few,TRBV6-4,CASSDSSGGASEQFF,TGTGCCAGCAGTGACTCTAGCGGGGGGGCGAGTGAGCAGTTCTTC
NA,TRBJ1-1,NA,TRBV7-6,CASSLSGGGTEAFF,TGTGCCAGCAGCTTATCTGGCGGGGGCACTGAAGCTTTCTTT
NA,TRBJ1-1,NA,TRBV5-8,CASSVGINTEAFF,TGTGCCAGCAGCGTCGGGATTAACACTGAAGCTTTCTTT
NA,TRBJ1-1,NA,TRBV4-1,CASSQDEGGASMNTEAFF,TGCGCCAGCAGCCAAGATGAAGGAGGGGCGAGCATGAACACTGAAGCTTTCTTT